One and the same sample provided the 12 T cell receptor beta chains below, sequenced in a study of T cell responses to AZD1222 COVID-19 vaccine. TCRdb's table, derived via immunoSEQ multiplex PCR, lists solely in-frame clones and lacks some. The profile shows 180,000 or so clones, around 90% of them singletons. The sequences come from peripheral blood, collected on day 0 of AZD1222 vaccination. The receptor set was obtained from an adult in good health.

CDR3 in amino acids: CASSPGTSNQPQHF. The CDR3 coding sequence is TGTGCCAGCTCACCCGGGACCTCCAATCAGCCCCAGCATTTT. The V call is TRBV18, the J call TRBJ1-5; TRBD1 is a possible D gene (5 bases). Trimming shortened V by 3 bases and J by 3 bases, and 9 bases separated the two germline ends. The CDR3 length is 14 residues. Germline V gene data show CDR1 as KGHSH and CDR2 as LQKENI.

The chain links TRBV3-1 (or the pseudogene TRBV3-2) to TRBJ1-2; D not resolved. CDR1 is LGHDT and CDR2 is YNNKEL in the germline V gene (reference sequence). The CDR3 spans 13 residues. The ends were cut back, 3 bases at V and 4 bases at J, with 9 bases in the middle. CDR3 in amino acids: CASSHTVAYGYTF. For the CDR3, the DNA is TGTGCCAGCAGCCATACAGTCGCCTATGGCTACACCTTC.

The chain is built from TRBV12-3 or TRBV12-4 and TRBJ1-2; D uncertain. V gave up 5 bases and J gave up 7 bases, with 8 bases separating them. The CDR3 sequence is 11 residues long. DNA for the CDR3: TGTGCCAGCAGTCCTGACACTGGCTACACCTTC. Protein: CASSPDTGYTF.

The chain uses TRBV27 and TRBJ2-7, with 7 nucleotides matching TRBD1. J gave up 4 bases and V 2 bases, and 8 bases lay outside the gene matches. Germline V gene lookup returns CDR1 MNHEY and CDR2 SMNVEV (reference sequence). The CDR3 is 15 amino acids. The CDR3 reads CASSLAPTGSYEQYF. The CDR3, as DNA: TGTGCCAGCAGTTTAGCCCCGACAGGGAGTTACGAGCAGTACTTC.

The chain carries TRBV3-1 (or the pseudogene TRBV3-2) and TRBJ2-2; D possibly corresponds to TRBD1 (6 bases). Trimming cost V 1 base and J 0 bases, with 15 bases left between them. CDR3 length equals 18 residues. Germline V gene data show CDR1 as LGHDT and CDR2 as YNNKEL (reference sequence). CDR3 nucleotides: TGTGCCAGCAGCCAAGCCAGGACAGCATTCGCGAACACCGGGGAGCTGTTTTTT. Translated: CASSQARTAFANTGELFF.

The rearrangement uses TRBV3-1 (or the pseudogene TRBV3-2) and TRBJ1-2, with TRBD1 as a possible D gene (5 bases). Germline V gene data show CDR1 as LGHDT and CDR2 as YNNKEL (reference sequence). V was trimmed by 3 bases and J by 6 bases, leaving 14 bases between them. The CDR3 length is 14 residues. The CDR3 protein is CASSHVNQGNGYTF. CDR3 DNA: TGTGCCAGCAGCCACGTGAATCAGGGAAATGGCTACACCTTC.

This clone was detected only once. The chain is built from TRBV5-5 and TRBJ2-1, with 10 nucleotides matching TRBD1. CDR3 size: 18 residues. V trimming: 5 bases; J trimming: 5 bases; junction bases outside the gene matches: 16. Germline CDR1 and CDR2: SGHKS and YYEKEE (reference sequence). This chain's CDR3 is CASRAAGQGFIKDNEQFF. The CDR3 DNA reads as TGTGCCAGCAGGGCGGCGGGACAGGGGTTCATAAAGGACAATGAGCAGTTCTTC.

The V and J genes are TRBV10-1 and TRBJ2-2; 8 positions agree with TRBD1. The CDR3 has 17 amino acids. Germline V gives CDR1 WNHNN, CDR2 SYGVQD (reference sequence). The V gene end was trimmed by 3 bases and the J gene end by 1 base; junction bases not matched to a gene: 7. The CDR3 sequence: CASSDYRQGRNTGELFF. DNA for the CDR3: TGCGCCAGCAGTGATTACCGACAGGGGAGGAACACCGGGGAGCTGTTTTTT.

The rearrangement links TRBV29-1 to TRBJ2-5; tentative D call: TRBD2 (5 bases). The CDR3 spans 12 residues. CDR1 is SQVTM, CDR2 ANQGSEA, per germline. Trimming took off 7 bases at V and 3 bases at J, with 12 bases between the two ends. For the CDR3, the DNA is TGCAGCGCTATACTAGGAAAAGAGACCCAGTACTTC. Residues: CSAILGKETQYF.

The V call is TRBV6-5, the J call TRBJ1-3, with TRBD1 identical over 7 bases. This CDR3 spans 16 amino acids. The J segment lost 7 bases and the V segment lost 2 bases, leaving 11 bases of the junction unmatched. Germline loops: CDR1 MNHEY, CDR2 SVGAGI. The CDR3 DNA follows: TGTGCCAGCAGTTACGGGACCCGTGGGACAGTTAACACCATATATTTT. This encodes CASSYGTRGTVNTIYF.

The CDR3 DNA reads as TGCGCCAGCAGTTTGACAGGGGCTACTGAAAAACTGTTTTTT. Its translation is CASSLTGATEKLFF. This rearrangement joins TRBV5-1 to TRBJ1-4; 8 nucleotides align to TRBD1. This CDR3 is 14 amino acids long. Per germline, CDR1 SGHRS and CDR2 YFSETQ. Trimming cost V 5 bases and J 7 bases; bases outside gene matches: 7.

This clone was counted a single time. The rearrangement uses TRBV15 and TRBJ1-4; 10 bases line up with TRBD1. The germline gives CDR1 LNHNV, CDR2 YYDKDF (reference sequence). The CDR3 contains 15 residues. The V segment lost 0 bases and the J segment 7 bases; nucleotides outside the gene matches: 2. CDR3 amino acids: CATSRDGDRGEKLFF. The CDR3 DNA sequence: TGTGCCACCAGCAGAGACGGGGACAGGGGTGAAAAACTGTTTTTT. Based on the CDR3 plus reference TRBV15 and TRBJ1-4, the full variable domain is DAMVIQNPRYQVTQFGKPVTLSCSQTLNHNVMYWYQQKSSQAPKLLFHYYDKDFNNEADTPDNFQSRRPNTSFCFLDIRSPGLGDTAMYLCATSRDGDRGEKLFFGSGTQLSVL.